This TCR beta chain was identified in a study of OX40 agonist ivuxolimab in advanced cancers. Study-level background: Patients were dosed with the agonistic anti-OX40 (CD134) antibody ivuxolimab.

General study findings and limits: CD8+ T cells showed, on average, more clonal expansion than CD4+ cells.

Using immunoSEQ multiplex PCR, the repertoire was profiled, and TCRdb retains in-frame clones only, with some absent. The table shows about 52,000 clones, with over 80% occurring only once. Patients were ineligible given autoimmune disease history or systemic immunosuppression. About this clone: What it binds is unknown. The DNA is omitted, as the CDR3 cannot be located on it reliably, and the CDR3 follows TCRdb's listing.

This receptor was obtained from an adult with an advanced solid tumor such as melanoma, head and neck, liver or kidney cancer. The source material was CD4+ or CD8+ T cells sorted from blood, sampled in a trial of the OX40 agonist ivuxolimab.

The chain's CDR3 is CASSFLWETQYF. The chain has TRBV7-9 and TRBJ2-5. The CDR3 is made up of 12 amino acids, end residues included. Germline lookup yields CDR1 SEHNR and CDR2 FQNEAQ (reference sequence).